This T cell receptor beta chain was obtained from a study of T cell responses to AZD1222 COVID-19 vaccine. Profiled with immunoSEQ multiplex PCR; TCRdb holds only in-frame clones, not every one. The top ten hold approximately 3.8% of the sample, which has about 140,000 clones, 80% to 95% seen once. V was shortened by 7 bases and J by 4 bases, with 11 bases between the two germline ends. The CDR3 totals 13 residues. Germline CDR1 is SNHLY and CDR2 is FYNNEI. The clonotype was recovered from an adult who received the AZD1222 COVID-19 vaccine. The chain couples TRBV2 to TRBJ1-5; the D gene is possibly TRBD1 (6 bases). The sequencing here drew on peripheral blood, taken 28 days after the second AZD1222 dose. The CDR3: CASTQGLNQPQHF. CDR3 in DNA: TGTGCCAGCACACAGGGTCTTAATCAGCCCCAGCATTTT.